The T cell receptor (beta chain) described here comes from a study of blood T cell repertoires in COVID-19. At the level of the study: There were acute and convalescent COVID-19 samples, and they came from the United States, Italy and Spain.

The repertoire was sequenced with immunoSEQ multiplex PCR; TCRdb's copy has only in-frame clones and lacks some. The sample records about 69,000 clones, roughly 79% being singletons. The sequence was obtained from a man between 60 and 70 years old with acute or convalescent COVID-19. The sequenced material came from peripheral blood.

As DNA, the CDR3 is TGTGCCAGTAGCCCTCTCTCTAGGGGCGAGCAGTACTTC. It translates to CASSPLSRGEQYF. The chain has TRBV19 and TRBJ2-7; the D gene is possibly TRBD1 (5 bases). CDR3 length: 13 amino acids. V was cut by 6 bases and J by 6 bases, with 15 bases left in between. CDR1 is LNHDA and CDR2 is SQIVND in the germline V gene (reference sequence).